This T cell receptor beta chain appears in the sequencing data of a study of tumor and adjacent non-tumor tissue in lung cancer. General study results and limits: TCR diversity was significantly greater in tumor than normal lung tissue.

Three rounds of nested PCR, following a modified ARM-PCR protocol, produced the TCRbeta library. A single record per CDR3 protein comes from TCRdb applying MiXCR to the multiplex PCR reads. The sample consists of around 76,000 distinct CDR3 sequences, 76% of them appearing once. This clonotype qualifies as medium-sized (0.01 to 0.1%). No antigen is known for it. Unmatched junction bases numbered 8, after V lost 3 bases and J lost 1 base. Germline CDR1 ENHRY, CDR2 SYGVKD. The CDR3 length is 16 residues. The template was RNA from unsorted bulk tissue. The normal lung tissue was taken more than 3 cm from the tumor edge.

The V call is TRBV10-3, the J call TRBJ2-7; 8 nucleotides match TRBD1. The sequenced sample consisted of distant non-tumor lung tissue. The source is a man in his 70s with non-small cell lung cancer. DNA for the CDR3: TGTGCCATCAGTGATCCCGACAGGGGAGCGTCCTACGAGCAGTACTTC. It encodes CAISDPDRGASYEQYF.